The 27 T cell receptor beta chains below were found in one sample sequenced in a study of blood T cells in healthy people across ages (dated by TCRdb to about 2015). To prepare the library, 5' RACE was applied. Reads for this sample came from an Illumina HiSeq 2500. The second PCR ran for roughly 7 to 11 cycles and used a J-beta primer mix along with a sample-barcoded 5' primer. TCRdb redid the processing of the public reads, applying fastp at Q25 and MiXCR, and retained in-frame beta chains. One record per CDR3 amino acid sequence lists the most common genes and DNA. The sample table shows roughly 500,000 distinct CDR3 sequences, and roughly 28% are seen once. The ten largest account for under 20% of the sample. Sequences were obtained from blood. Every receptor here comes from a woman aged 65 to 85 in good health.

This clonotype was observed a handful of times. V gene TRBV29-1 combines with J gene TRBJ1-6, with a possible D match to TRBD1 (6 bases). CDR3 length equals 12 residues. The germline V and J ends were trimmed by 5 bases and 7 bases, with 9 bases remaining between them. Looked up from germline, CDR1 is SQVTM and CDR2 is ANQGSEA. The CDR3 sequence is CSVLQGNSPLHF. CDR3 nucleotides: TGCAGCGTTCTCCAGGGGAATTCACCCCTCCACTTT. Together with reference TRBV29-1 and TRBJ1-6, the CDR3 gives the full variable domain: SAVISQKPSRDICQRGTSLTIQCQVDSQVTMMFWYRQQPGQSLTLIATANQGSEATYESGFVIDKFPISRPNLTFSTLTVSNMSPEDSSIYLCSVLQGNSPLHFGNGTRLTVT.

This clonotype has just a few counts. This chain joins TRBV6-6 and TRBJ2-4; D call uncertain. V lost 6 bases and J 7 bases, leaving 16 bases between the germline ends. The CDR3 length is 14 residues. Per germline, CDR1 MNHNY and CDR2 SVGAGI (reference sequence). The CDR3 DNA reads TGTGCCAGCAGCCCCGTAGGGAAGAGGAACATTCAGTACTTC. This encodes CASSPVGKRNIQYF.

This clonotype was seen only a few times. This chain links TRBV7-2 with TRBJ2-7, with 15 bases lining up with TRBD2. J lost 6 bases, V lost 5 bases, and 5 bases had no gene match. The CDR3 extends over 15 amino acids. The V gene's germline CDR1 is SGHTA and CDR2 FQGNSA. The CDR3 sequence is CASSPRTSGGGEQYF. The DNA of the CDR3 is TGTGCCAGCAGCCCACGGACTAGCGGGGGGGGCGAGCAGTACTTC. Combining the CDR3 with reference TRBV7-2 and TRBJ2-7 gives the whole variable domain GAGVSQSPSNKVTEKGKDVELRCDPISGHTALYWYRQSLGQGLEFLIYFQGNSAPDKSGLPSDRFSAERTGGSVSTLTIQRTQQEDSAVYLCASSPRTSGGGEQYFGPGTRLTVT.

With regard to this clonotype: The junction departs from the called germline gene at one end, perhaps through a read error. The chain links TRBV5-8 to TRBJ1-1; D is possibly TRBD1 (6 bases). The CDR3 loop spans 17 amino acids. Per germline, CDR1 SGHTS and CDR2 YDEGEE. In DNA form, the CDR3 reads TGTGCCGGACGTATTCAACAGGGACTGGGGTTGAACACTGAGGCTTTCTTT. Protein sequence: CAGRIQQGLGLNTEAFF.

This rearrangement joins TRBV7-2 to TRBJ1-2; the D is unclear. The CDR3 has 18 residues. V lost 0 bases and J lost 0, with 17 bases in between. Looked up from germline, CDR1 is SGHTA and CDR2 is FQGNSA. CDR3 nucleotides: TGTGCCAGCAGCTTAGCTGTAGTCCGAACCGGAACTAACTATGGCTACACCTTC. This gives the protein CASSLAVVRTGTNYGYTF.

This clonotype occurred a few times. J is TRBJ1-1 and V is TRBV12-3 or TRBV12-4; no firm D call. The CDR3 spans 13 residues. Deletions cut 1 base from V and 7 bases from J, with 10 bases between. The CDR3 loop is CASSLVGVGEAFF. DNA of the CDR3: TGTGCCAGCAGTTTAGTAGGAGTTGGTGAAGCTTTCTTT.

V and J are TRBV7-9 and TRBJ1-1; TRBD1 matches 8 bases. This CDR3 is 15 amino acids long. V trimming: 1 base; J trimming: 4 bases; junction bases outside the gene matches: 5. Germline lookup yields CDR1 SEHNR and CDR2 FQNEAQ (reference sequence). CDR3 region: CASSLGGQVGTEAFF. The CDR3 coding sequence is TGTGCCAGCAGCTTAGGGGGACAGGTAGGCACTGAAGCTTTCTTT. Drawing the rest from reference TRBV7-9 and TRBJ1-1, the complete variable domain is DTGVSQNPRHKITKRGQNVTFRCDPISEHNRLYWYRQTLGQGPEFLTYFQNEAQLEKSRLLSDRFSAERPKGSFSTLEIQRTEQGDSAMYLCASSLGGQVGTEAFFGQGTRLTVV.

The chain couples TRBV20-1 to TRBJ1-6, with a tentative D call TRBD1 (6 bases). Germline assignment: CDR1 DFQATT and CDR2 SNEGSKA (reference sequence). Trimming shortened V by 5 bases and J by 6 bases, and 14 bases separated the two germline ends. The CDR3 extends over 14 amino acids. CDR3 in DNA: TGCAGTGCTGCCCGGGGGGCCTTTAATTCACCCCTCCACTTT. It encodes CSAARGAFNSPLHF.

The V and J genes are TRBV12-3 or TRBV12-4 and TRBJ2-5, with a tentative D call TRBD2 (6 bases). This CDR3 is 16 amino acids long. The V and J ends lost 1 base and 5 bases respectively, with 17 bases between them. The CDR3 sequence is CASSLVGTPETETQYF. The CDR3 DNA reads TGTGCCAGCAGTTTAGTGGGGACTCCCGAGACGGAGACCCAGTACTTC.

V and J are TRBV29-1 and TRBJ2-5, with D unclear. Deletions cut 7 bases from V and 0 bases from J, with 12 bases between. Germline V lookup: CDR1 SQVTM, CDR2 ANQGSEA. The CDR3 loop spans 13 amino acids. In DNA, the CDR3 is TGCAGCGCCCAGAGACATAACCAAGAGACCCAGTACTTC. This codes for CSAQRHNQETQYF.

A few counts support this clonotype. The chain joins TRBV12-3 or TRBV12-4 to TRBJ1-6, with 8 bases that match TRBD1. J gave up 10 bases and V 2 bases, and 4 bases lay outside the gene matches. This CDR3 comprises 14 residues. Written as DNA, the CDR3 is TGTGCCAGCAGTTTACGGCCAGGGGGCTCACCCCTCCACTTT. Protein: CASSLRPGGSPLHF.

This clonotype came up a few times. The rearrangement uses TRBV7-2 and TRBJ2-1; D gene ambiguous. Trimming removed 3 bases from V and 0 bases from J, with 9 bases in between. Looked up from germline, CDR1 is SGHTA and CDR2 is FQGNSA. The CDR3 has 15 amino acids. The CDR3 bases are TGTGCCAGCAGCTTGTCGTGGAGCTCCTACAATGAGCAGTTCTTC. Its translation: CASSLSWSSYNEQFF.

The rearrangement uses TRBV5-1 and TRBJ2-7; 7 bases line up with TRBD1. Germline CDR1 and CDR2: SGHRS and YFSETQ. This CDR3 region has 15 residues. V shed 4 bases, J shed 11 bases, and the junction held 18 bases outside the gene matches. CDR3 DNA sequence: TGCGCCAGCAGCGGGCCCGGGACAGCCTCCCAAAAGAAGTACTTC. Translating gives CASSGPGTASQKKYF. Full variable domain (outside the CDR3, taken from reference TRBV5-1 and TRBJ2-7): KAGVTQTPRYLIKTRGQQVTLSCSPISGHRSVSWYQQTPGQGLQFLFEYFSETQRNKGNFPGRFSGRQFSNSRSEMNVSTLELGDSALYLCASSGPGTASQKKYFGPGTRLTVT.

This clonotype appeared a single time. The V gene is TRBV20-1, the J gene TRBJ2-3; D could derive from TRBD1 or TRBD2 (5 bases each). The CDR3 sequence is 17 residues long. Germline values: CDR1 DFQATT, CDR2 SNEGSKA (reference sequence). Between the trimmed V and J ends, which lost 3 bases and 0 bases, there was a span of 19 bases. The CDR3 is CSASAFGGSGSTDTQYF. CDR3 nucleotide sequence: TGCAGTGCTAGCGCTTTTGGGGGATCGGGAAGCACAGATACGCAGTATTTT.

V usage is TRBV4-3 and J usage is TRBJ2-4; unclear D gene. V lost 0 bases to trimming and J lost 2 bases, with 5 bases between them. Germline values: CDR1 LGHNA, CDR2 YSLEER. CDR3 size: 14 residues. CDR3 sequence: CASSQDVTKNIQYF. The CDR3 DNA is TGCGCCAGCAGCCAAGATGTAACCAAAAACATTCAGTACTTC.

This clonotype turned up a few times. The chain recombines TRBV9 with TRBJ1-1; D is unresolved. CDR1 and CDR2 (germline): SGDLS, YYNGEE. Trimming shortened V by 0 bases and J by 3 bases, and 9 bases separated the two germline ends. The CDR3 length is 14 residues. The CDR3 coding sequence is TGTGCCAGCAGCGTAGATGGTTGGGACACTGAAGCTTTCTTT. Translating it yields CASSVDGWDTEAFF.

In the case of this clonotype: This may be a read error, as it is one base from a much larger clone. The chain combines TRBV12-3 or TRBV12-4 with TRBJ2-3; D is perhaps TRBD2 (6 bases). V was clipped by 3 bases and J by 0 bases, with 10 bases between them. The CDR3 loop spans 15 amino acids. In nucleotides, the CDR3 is TGTGCCAGCAGTTTTGGCGGGATCAGCACAGATACGCAGTATTTT. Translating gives CASSFGGISTDTQYF.

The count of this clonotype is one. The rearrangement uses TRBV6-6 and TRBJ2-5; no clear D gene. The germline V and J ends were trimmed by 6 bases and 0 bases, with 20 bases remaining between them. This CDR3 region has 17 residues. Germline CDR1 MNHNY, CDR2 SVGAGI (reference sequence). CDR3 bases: TGTGCCAGCAGGATCGGGCCATCGGCAGCGTACCAAGAGACCCAGTACTTC. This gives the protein CASRIGPSAAYQETQYF.

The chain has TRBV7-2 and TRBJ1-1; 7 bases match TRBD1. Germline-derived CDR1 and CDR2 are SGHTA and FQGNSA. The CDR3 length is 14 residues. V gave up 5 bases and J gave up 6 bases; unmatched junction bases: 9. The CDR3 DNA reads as TGTGCCAGCAGCCCCGGACAGGCGAGAGCTGAAGCTTTCTTT. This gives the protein CASSPGQARAEAFF.

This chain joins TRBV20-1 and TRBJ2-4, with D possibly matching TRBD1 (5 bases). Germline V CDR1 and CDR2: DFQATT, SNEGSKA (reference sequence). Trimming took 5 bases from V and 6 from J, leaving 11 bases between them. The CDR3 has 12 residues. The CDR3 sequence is CSASRQRNIQYF. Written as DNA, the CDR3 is TGCAGTGCTTCCCGACAGAGAAACATTCAGTACTTC.

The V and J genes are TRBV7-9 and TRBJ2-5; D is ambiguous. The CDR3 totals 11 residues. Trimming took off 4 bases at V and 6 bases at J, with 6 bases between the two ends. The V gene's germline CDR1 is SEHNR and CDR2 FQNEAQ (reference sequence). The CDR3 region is CASSSSKTQYF. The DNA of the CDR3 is TGTGCCAGCAGCTCCTCTAAGACCCAGTACTTC. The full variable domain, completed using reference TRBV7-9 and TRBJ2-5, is DTGVSQNPRHKITKRGQNVTFRCDPISEHNRLYWYRQTLGQGPEFLTYFQNEAQLEKSRLLSDRFSAERPKGSFSTLEIQRTEQGDSAMYLCASSSSKTQYFGPGTRLLVL.

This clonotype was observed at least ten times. The CDR3 spells CASSLAARGGSYEQYF. The CDR3 DNA follows: TGTGCCAGCAGCTTAGCGGCGCGGGGGGGCTCGTACGAGCAGTACTTC. This chain uses TRBV7-2 with TRBJ2-7, with 9 nucleotides matching TRBD2. V dropped 0 bases and J dropped 4; count of bases not matched to a gene: 7. The CDR3 contains 16 residues. Germline CDR1 and CDR2: SGHTA and FQGNSA.

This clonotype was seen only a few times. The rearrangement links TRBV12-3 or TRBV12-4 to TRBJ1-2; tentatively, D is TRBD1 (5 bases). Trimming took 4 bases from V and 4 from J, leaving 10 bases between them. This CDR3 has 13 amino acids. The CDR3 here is CASSSGAFYGYTF. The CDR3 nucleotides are TGTGCCAGCAGTTCTGGGGCCTTCTATGGCTACACCTTC.

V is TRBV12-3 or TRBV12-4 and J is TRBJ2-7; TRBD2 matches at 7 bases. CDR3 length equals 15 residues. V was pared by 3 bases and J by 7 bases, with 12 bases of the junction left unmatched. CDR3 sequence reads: CASSFVRGVQREQYF. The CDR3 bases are TGTGCCAGCAGTTTTGTCCGGGGGGTCCAGAGGGAGCAGTACTTC.

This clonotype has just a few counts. DNA of the CDR3: TGCAGTGCTAGGAGAGGGCCTTGGAGCAATGAGCAGTTCTTC. This codes for CSARRGPWSNEQFF. This sequence joins TRBV20-1 and TRBJ2-1, with TRBD2 as a possible D gene (5 bases). V lost 3 bases and J 6 bases, leaving 15 bases between the germline ends. The germline gives CDR1 DFQATT, CDR2 SNEGSKA (reference sequence). The length of the CDR3 is 14 residues.

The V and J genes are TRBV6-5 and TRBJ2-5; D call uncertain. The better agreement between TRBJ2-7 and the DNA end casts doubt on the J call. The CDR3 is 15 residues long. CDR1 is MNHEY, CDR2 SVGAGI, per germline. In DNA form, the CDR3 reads TGTGCCAGCAGTTACAGGGAAAGAAGCTCCTACGAGCAGTACTTC. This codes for CASSYRERSSYEQYF.

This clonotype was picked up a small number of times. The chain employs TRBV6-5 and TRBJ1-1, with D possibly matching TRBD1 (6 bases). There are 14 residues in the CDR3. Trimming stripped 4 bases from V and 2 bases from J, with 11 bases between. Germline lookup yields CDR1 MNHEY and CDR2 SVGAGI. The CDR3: CASSFRGSNTEAFF. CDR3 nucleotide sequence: TGTGCCAGCAGTTTCAGGGGAAGTAACACTGAAGCTTTCTTT.